This T cell receptor beta chain was retrieved from a study of blood T cell repertoires in COVID-19. Study in general: PBMCs, B-cell-depleted T cells, or T cells provided the cDNA or gDNA that made up the material.

Trimming cost V 0 bases and J 0 bases, with 15 bases left between them. Germline-derived CDR1 and CDR2 are MNHEY and SVGEGT. The CDR3 sequence is 18 residues long. How the authors handled the data: Estimated nucleated cell counts came from reference gene primer amplification. The protocol was immunoSEQ multiplex PCR, while the TCRdb copy is restricted to in-frame clones and leaves out a portion. V and J calls plus clone size are reproduced from that table; the DNA served to infer D and trimming. This repertoire shows about 340,000 clones, 80% to 90% found once; its top ten account for around 4.2%. The sequence derives from a woman aged 40 to 50 with acute COVID-19. The V and J genes are TRBV6-2 or TRBV6-3 and TRBJ1-5; D is possibly TRBD1 (6 bases). Input material: PBMCs or T cells enriched from blood (not recorded which). This CDR3 reads CASSYSLLAGDSNQPQHF. In DNA form, the CDR3 reads TGTGCCAGCAGTTACTCCCTTTTGGCAGGGGATAGCAATCAGCCCCAGCATTTT.